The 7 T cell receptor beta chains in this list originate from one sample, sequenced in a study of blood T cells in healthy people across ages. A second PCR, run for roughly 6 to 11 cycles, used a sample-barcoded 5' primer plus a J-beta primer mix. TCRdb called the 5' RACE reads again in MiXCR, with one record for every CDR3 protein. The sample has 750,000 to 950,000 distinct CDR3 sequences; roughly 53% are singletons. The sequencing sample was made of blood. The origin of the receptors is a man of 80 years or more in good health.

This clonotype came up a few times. The DNA for the CDR3 is TGTGCCAGCAACGTAAACTCGGGACCCTACGAGCAGTACTTC. This encodes CASNVNSGPYEQYF. The rearrangement uses TRBV12-3 or TRBV12-4 and TRBJ2-7; D possibly uses TRBD1 or TRBD2 (5 bases each). The CDR3 sequence is 14 residues long. V lost 7 bases and J lost 2, with 15 bases in between.

The DNA of the CDR3 is TGTGCCACTTACGGGACAGGAGACTACGAGCAGTACTTC. Translated, it gives CATYGTGDYEQYF. The V gene is TRBV28, the J gene TRBJ2-4, with 8 bases aligning to TRBD1. The DNA end favors TRBJ2-7, so the J call may be wrong. The CDR3 consists of 13 residues. Germline V lookup: CDR1 MDHEN, CDR2 SYDVKM.

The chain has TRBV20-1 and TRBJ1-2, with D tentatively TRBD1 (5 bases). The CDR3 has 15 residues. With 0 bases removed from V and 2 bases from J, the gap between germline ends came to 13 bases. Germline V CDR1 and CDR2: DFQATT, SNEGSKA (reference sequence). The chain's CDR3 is CSARDRRAFNYGYTF. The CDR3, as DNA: TGCAGTGCTAGAGATCGCAGGGCCTTCAACTATGGCTACACCTTC.

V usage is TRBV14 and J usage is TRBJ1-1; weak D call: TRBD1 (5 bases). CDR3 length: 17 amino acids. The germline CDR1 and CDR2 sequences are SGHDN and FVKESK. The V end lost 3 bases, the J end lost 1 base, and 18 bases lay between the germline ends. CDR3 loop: CASSQRPDGTENTEAFF. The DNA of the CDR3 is TGTGCCAGCAGCCAGAGGCCTGACGGGACGGAGAACACTGAAGCTTTCTTT.

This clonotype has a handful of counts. The CDR3 reads CASSAQGPYEQYF. Here the CDR3 DNA reads TGTGCCAGCAGCGCGCAGGGCCCCTACGAGCAGTACTTC. V usage is TRBV2 and J usage is TRBJ2-7; possibly TRBD1 for D (5 bases). Trimming took off 6 bases at V and 2 bases at J, with 11 bases between the two ends. CDR3 length equals 13 residues. CDR1 SNHLY and CDR2 FYNNEI come from the germline V gene. Full variable domain (missing parts from reference TRBV2 and TRBJ2-7): EPEVTQTPSHQVTQMGQEVILRCVPISNHLYFYWYRQILGQKVEFLVSFYNNEISEKSEIFDDQFSVERPDGSNFTLKIRSTKLEDSAMYFCASSAQGPYEQYFGPGTRLTVT.

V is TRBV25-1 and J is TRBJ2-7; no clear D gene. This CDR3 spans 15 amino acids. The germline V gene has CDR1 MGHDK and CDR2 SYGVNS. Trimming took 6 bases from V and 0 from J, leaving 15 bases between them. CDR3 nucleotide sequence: TGTGCCAGCAGCGGACGGACGATAAGCTCCTACGAGCAGTACTTC. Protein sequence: CASSGRTISSYEQYF.

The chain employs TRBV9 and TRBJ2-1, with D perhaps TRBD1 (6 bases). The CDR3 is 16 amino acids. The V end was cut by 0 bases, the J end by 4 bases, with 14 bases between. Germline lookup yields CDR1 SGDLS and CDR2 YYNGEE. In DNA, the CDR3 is TGTGCCAGCAGCGTAGGGACCGGGACAAAATACAATGAGCAGTTCTTC. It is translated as CASSVGTGTKYNEQFF.